Each of the 32 T cell receptor beta chains below was sequenced from the same sample in a study of blood T cells in healthy people across ages. Through a sample-barcoded 5' primer and a J-beta primer mix, a second PCR was run for about 6 to 11 cycles. TCRdb ran MiXCR on the 5' RACE reads and lists one entry per CDR3 protein. The data hold 450,000 to 600,000 distinct CDR3 sequences, with 25% to 35% observed a single time. The same sample was also studied in work on T cells of mothers and their children.

Sequenced: blood. These receptors were collected from a boy aged 2 to 10 in good health.

This clonotype came up many times. This sequence joins TRBV6-5 and TRBJ2-3; D is unresolved. CDR1 is MNHEY, CDR2 SVGAGI, per germline. Trimming took 2 bases from V and 5 from J, leaving 2 bases between them. The CDR3 is made up of 11 amino acids. The CDR3 protein is CASSYGDTQYF. The CDR3 DNA sequence: TGTGCCAGCAGTTACGGAGATACGCAGTATTTT.

CDR3 amino acids: CSAVTGEGQFF. The DNA of the CDR3 is TGCAGTGCGGTAACAGGTGAAGGGCAGTTCTTC. The chain is built from TRBV20-1 and TRBJ2-1, with D tentatively TRBD1 (5 bases). The V end lost 6 bases, the J end lost 12 bases, and 15 bases lay between the germline ends. This CDR3 region has 11 residues. CDR1 and CDR2 from the germline V gene are DFQATT and SNEGSKA (reference sequence).

CDR3: CSVEDQGTKTVIPDTQYF. DNA of the CDR3: TGCAGCGTTGAAGATCAGGGGACTAAGACTGTAATCCCAGATACGCAGTATTTT. The J gene is TRBJ2-3, the V gene TRBV29-1; possible D gene TRBD2, 7 bases. Looked up from germline, CDR1 is SQVTM and CDR2 is ANQGSEA. The length of the CDR3 is 18 residues. V was clipped by 0 bases and J by 4 bases, with 23 bases between them.

This clonotype occurred a few times. The V gene is TRBV7-9, the J gene TRBJ2-4; D is possibly TRBD1 (5 bases). V shed 1 base and J shed 2 bases, with 12 bases lying between them. Looked up from germline, CDR1 is SEHNR and CDR2 is FQNEAQ (reference sequence). This CDR3 has 16 amino acids. The CDR3: CASSLVHDRSKNIQYF. For the CDR3, the DNA is TGTGCCAGCAGCTTAGTGCATGACAGATCCAAAAACATTCAGTACTTC.

This clonotype was detected a few times. V gene TRBV29-1 combines with J gene TRBJ2-5; TRBD2 might be the D (6 bases). The J call may be in error: the DNA end matches TRBJ2-1 better. The CDR3 extends over 12 amino acids. Looked up from germline, CDR1 is SQVTM and CDR2 is ANQGSEA. The CDR3 region is CSVGLAGLEQFF. The CDR3, as DNA: TGCAGCGTTGGACTCGCAGGACTAGAGCAGTTCTTC.

This clonotype turned up a few times. The rearrangement links TRBV18 to TRBJ2-5, with unresolved D. Trimming took 6 bases from V and 2 from J, leaving 16 bases between them. The CDR3 covers 15 residues. Germline V lookup: CDR1 KGHSH, CDR2 LQKENI. DNA of the CDR3: TGTGCCAGCTCCTTCGGACGTTCTAATCAAGAGACCCAGTACTTC. The encoded protein is CASSFGRSNQETQYF.

There are a few counts of this clonotype. The chain employs TRBV14 and TRBJ2-7; either TRBD1 or TRBD2 may supply D (5 bases each). V was cut by 4 bases and J by 8 bases, with 12 bases left in between. Looked up from germline, CDR1 is SGHDN and CDR2 is FVKESK. This CDR3 has 12 amino acids. CDR3 protein: CASSPRGVKQYF. CDR3 DNA sequence: TGTGCCAGCAGCCCTCGAGGGGTAAAGCAGTACTTC.

This clonotype has just a few counts. Relative to the germline gene, one junction end is altered; a read error may explain this. The chain has TRBV11-2 and TRBJ2-2, with D possibly being TRBD2 (5 bases). The CDR3 is 16 residues long. CDR1 and CDR2 (germline): SGHAT, FQNNGV. The CDR3: CVSSHGVYVDTGELFF. As DNA, the CDR3 is TGTGTCAGCAGCCACGGGGTTTATGTTGACACCGGGGAGCTGTTTTTT.

The J gene is TRBJ2-4, the V gene TRBV27, with D possibly called TRBD1 or TRBD2 (5 bases each). Trimming removed 3 bases from V and 6 bases from J, with 9 bases in between. CDR1 and CDR2 (germline): MNHEY, SMNVEV (reference sequence). This CDR3 comprises 13 residues. CDR3 protein: CASSFSRGNIQYF. CDR3 bases: TGTGCCAGCAGTTTCTCGAGGGGAAACATTCAGTACTTC.

This chain uses TRBV6-1 with TRBJ2-5, with no clear D. The closer fit of TRBJ2-7 to the DNA end suggests the J call may be wrong. Germline CDR1 MNHNS, CDR2 SASEGT. CDR3 length: 11 residues. CDR3 sequence reads: CASLSLREQYF. The CDR3 region has the DNA TGTGCCAGCCTTTCCCTGCGCGAGCAGTACTTC.

CDR3 sequence (DNA): TGTGCCAGCAGTCCCCTTGTAGGGGGCGCATACTCCTACGAGCAGTACTTC. Protein product: CASSPLVGGAYSYEQYF. The J gene is TRBJ2-1, the V gene TRBV27, with 7 bases fitting TRBD1. The DNA end lines up better with TRBJ2-7; the J call may be wrong. This CDR3 comprises 17 residues. In germline, CDR1 is MNHEY, CDR2 SMNVEV (reference sequence).

The chain uses TRBV7-9 and TRBJ2-1, with 10 bases that match TRBD1. Germline lookup yields CDR1 SEHNR and CDR2 FQNEAQ (reference sequence). Trimming removed 5 bases from V and 7 bases from J; junction bases left unmatched: 8. The CDR3 sequence is 15 residues long. The DNA for the CDR3 is TGTGCCAGCAGCCCGCGGACAGGGGGGATTAATGAGCAGTTCTTC. Its protein product is CASSPRTGGINEQFF.

This clonotype was seen a handful of times. The chain links TRBV6-1 to TRBJ1-1; the match to TRBD1 covers 8 bases. CDR1 and CDR2 (germline): MNHNS, SASEGT. This CDR3 region has 14 residues. The V and J ends lost 4 bases and 3 bases, in that order; junction bases with no gene match: 4. CDR3 in DNA: TGTGCCAGCAGTGGCAGGGGGCTGGACACTGAAGCTTTCTTT. Translation: CASSGRGLDTEAFF.

This clonotype was picked up a small number of times. The chain carries TRBV29-1 and TRBJ2-3; D is perhaps TRBD2 (6 bases). CDR1 is SQVTM and CDR2 is ANQGSEA in the germline V gene. The CDR3 is made up of 13 amino acids. V lost 4 bases, J lost 2 bases, and 10 bases lay in between. CDR3 region: CSVGREDTDTQYF. The CDR3, as DNA: TGCAGCGTTGGGCGGGAAGACACAGATACGCAGTATTTT.

This sequence joins TRBV27 and TRBJ2-1; 8 bases are a match to TRBD1. Matching the DNA end better, TRBJ2-7 makes the J call doubtful. There are 13 residues in the CDR3. CDR1 is MNHEY and CDR2 is SMNVEV in the germline V gene (reference sequence). Here the CDR3 DNA reads TGTGCCAGCAGTTACGACAGGGGATGGGAGCAGTACTTC. This codes for CASSYDRGWEQYF.

This clonotype was recorded many times. The V and J genes are TRBV9 and TRBJ2-7, with a possible D match to TRBD2 (6 bases). CDR3 length: 15 residues. Trimming took 0 bases from V and 3 from J, leaving 13 bases between them. Per the germline V gene, CDR1 is SGDLS and CDR2 is YYNGEE. DNA of the CDR3: TGTGCCAGCAGCGTAGGGACTACCCCAGGCTACGAGCAGTACTTC. Encoded protein: CASSVGTTPGYEQYF.

This clonotype was found a few times. The chain recombines TRBV30 with TRBJ1-2; D gene unclear. This CDR3 is 12 amino acids long. Germline V CDR1 and CDR2: GTSNPN, SVGIG (reference sequence). The germline V and J ends were trimmed by 4 bases and 1 base, with 7 bases remaining between them. Here the CDR3 DNA reads TGTGCCTGGACTAGGAGTAACTATGGCTACACCTTC. The encoded protein is CAWTRSNYGYTF.

The chain uses TRBV11-2 and TRBJ2-7; 13 nucleotides agree with TRBD2. V gave up 4 bases and J gave up 5 bases; unmatched junction bases: 11. The CDR3 totals 17 residues. Germline-derived CDR1 and CDR2 are SGHAT and FQNNGV. The CDR3 loop reads CASSSRTLAGGLDEQYF. CDR3 DNA: TGTGCCAGCAGCTCACGGACACTAGCGGGGGGGCTCGACGAGCAGTACTTC.

The chain joins TRBV9 to TRBJ2-1, with a tentative D call TRBD2 (5 bases). Trimming took 6 bases from V and 2 from J, leaving 15 bases between them. The length of the CDR3 is 15 residues. Germline V gene lookup returns CDR1 SGDLS and CDR2 YYNGEE. CDR3 amino acids: CASTREIGPYNEQFF. In DNA form, the CDR3 reads TGTGCCAGCACTAGGGAGATTGGCCCCTACAATGAGCAGTTCTTC.

The chain couples TRBV11-2 to TRBJ2-3; possibly TRBD1 or TRBD2 for D (5 bases each). The CDR3 totals 14 residues. V lost 6 bases to trimming and J lost 4 bases, with 14 bases between them. Germline V gene data show CDR1 as SGHAT and CDR2 as FQNNGV. The CDR3 spells CASRSPGSADTQYF. CDR3 DNA: TGTGCCAGCAGATCTCCAGGGAGCGCAGATACGCAGTATTTT.

This chain uses TRBV12-5 with TRBJ1-1; 11 bases are a match to TRBD1. With 6 bases clipped from V and 5 bases from J, the junction kept 8 bases outside the gene matches. The CDR3 length is 15 residues. The V gene's germline CDR1 is LGHNT and CDR2 FRNRAP. The CDR3 DNA reads TGTGCTAGTGGCCCCCCGGACAGGGGGCAGACTGAAGCTTTCTTT. It is translated as CASGPPDRGQTEAFF.

The chain joins TRBV10-3 to TRBJ1-2, with 9 bases aligning to TRBD1. Germline V lookup: CDR1 ENHRY, CDR2 SYGVKD. This CDR3 region has 13 residues. With V trimmed by 11 bases and J by 0 bases, 4 bases remained unmatched. CDR3 residues: CAVGQGTNYGYTF. CDR3 DNA: TGTGCCGTAGGACAGGGGACTAACTATGGCTACACCTTC.

This chain joins TRBV5-1 and TRBJ2-5; D is possibly TRBD1 or TRBD2 (5 bases each). The J call may be in error: the DNA end matches TRBJ2-7 better. CDR1 is SGHRS and CDR2 is YFSETQ in the germline V gene. The CDR3 runs 13 residues. The CDR3 DNA is TGCGCCAGCAGCTTGTGGGGGAACTACGAGCAGTACTTC. This codes for CASSLWGNYEQYF.

This chain uses TRBV20-1 with TRBJ1-2, with D possibly TRBD1 on 6 matching bases. The V gene lost 1 base and the J gene lost 8 bases, with 26 bases spanning the gap. The CDR3 loop spans 17 amino acids. Germline V lookup: CDR1 DFQATT, CDR2 SNEGSKA (reference sequence). CDR3 nucleotide sequence: TGCAGTGCTAGAGGTTATGGACAGACCCACCCGGGGAAGGGCTACACCTTC. Its protein product is CSARGYGQTHPGKGYTF.

This clonotype was seen more than once but under ten times. The rearrangement links TRBV5-1 to TRBJ1-5; D may be TRBD1 (5 bases). Germline V CDR1 and CDR2: SGHRS, YFSETQ. V shed 1 base and J shed 3 bases, with 11 bases lying between them. The CDR3 sequence is 15 residues long. This CDR3 is CASSLSGALNQPQHF. The CDR3 region has the DNA TGCGCCAGCAGCTTGTCTGGGGCCCTCAATCAGCCCCAGCATTTT.

The genes are TRBV6-1 and TRBJ2-3, with D uncertain. The V gene's germline CDR1 is MNHNS and CDR2 SASEGT. Trimming took 2 bases from V and 4 from J, leaving 10 bases between them. The CDR3 length is 14 residues. CDR3 sequence reads: CASSENILADTQYF. CDR3 coding DNA: TGTGCCAGCAGTGAAAATATTTTGGCAGATACGCAGTATTTT.

This chain links TRBV5-1 with TRBJ2-7; no clear D gene. The CDR3 spans 13 residues. The ends were cut back, 2 bases at V and 3 bases at J, with 9 bases in the middle. Germline loops: CDR1 SGHRS, CDR2 YFSETQ. The CDR3 region has the DNA TGCGCCAGCAGCTTTAGTCAGTTCTACGAGCAGTACTTC. This sequence encodes CASSFSQFYEQYF.

This clonotype came up many times. The chain combines TRBV10-3 with TRBJ2-3; TRBD1 or TRBD2 may be the D gene (6 bases each). Trimming left V 2 bases short and J 5 bases short, with 17 bases between. This CDR3 has 16 residues. Per the germline V gene, CDR1 is ENHRY and CDR2 is SYGVKD. The CDR3 region has the DNA TGTGCCATCAGTGAGACTACGACAGGTAGCGGAGATACGCAGTATTTT. It is translated as CAISETTTGSGDTQYF.

The chain employs TRBV29-1 and TRBJ2-3, with no clear D. The V end was cut by 7 bases, the J end by 6 bases, with 11 bases between. The length of the CDR3 is 11 residues. Germline CDR1 reads SQVTM; CDR2 reads ANQGSEA. CDR3 sequence reads: CSAYMADTQYF. The CDR3 DNA is TGCAGCGCATATATGGCGGATACGCAGTATTTT.

J is TRBJ2-7 and V is TRBV10-3; D is undetermined. V was clipped by 6 bases and J by 3 bases, with 15 bases between them. This CDR3 has 14 amino acids. Germline assignment: CDR1 ENHRY and CDR2 SYGVKD. CDR3 sequence reads: CAIRSMGNHYEQYF. In DNA, the CDR3 is TGTGCCATCAGGTCTATGGGGAATCACTACGAGCAGTACTTC.

J is TRBJ1-5 and V is TRBV27, with 8 bases that match TRBD1. The CDR3 covers 15 residues. With V trimmed by 5 bases and J by 6 bases, 9 bases remained unmatched. Germline CDR1 is MNHEY and CDR2 is SMNVEV (reference sequence). The CDR3 spells CASSLLTGGGQPQHF. CDR3 nucleotide sequence: TGTGCCAGCAGTCTCCTAACAGGGGGAGGTCAGCCCCAGCATTTT.

The chain couples TRBV11-2 to TRBJ1-2; D is uncertain. Trimming shortened V by 5 bases and J by 8 bases, and 18 bases separated the two germline ends. CDR3 length equals 14 residues. CDR1 SGHAT and CDR2 FQNNGV come from the germline V gene. The CDR3 spells CASSPLATRRGYTF. DNA of the CDR3: TGTGCCAGCAGCCCTCTGGCGACTAGGAGGGGCTACACCTTC.